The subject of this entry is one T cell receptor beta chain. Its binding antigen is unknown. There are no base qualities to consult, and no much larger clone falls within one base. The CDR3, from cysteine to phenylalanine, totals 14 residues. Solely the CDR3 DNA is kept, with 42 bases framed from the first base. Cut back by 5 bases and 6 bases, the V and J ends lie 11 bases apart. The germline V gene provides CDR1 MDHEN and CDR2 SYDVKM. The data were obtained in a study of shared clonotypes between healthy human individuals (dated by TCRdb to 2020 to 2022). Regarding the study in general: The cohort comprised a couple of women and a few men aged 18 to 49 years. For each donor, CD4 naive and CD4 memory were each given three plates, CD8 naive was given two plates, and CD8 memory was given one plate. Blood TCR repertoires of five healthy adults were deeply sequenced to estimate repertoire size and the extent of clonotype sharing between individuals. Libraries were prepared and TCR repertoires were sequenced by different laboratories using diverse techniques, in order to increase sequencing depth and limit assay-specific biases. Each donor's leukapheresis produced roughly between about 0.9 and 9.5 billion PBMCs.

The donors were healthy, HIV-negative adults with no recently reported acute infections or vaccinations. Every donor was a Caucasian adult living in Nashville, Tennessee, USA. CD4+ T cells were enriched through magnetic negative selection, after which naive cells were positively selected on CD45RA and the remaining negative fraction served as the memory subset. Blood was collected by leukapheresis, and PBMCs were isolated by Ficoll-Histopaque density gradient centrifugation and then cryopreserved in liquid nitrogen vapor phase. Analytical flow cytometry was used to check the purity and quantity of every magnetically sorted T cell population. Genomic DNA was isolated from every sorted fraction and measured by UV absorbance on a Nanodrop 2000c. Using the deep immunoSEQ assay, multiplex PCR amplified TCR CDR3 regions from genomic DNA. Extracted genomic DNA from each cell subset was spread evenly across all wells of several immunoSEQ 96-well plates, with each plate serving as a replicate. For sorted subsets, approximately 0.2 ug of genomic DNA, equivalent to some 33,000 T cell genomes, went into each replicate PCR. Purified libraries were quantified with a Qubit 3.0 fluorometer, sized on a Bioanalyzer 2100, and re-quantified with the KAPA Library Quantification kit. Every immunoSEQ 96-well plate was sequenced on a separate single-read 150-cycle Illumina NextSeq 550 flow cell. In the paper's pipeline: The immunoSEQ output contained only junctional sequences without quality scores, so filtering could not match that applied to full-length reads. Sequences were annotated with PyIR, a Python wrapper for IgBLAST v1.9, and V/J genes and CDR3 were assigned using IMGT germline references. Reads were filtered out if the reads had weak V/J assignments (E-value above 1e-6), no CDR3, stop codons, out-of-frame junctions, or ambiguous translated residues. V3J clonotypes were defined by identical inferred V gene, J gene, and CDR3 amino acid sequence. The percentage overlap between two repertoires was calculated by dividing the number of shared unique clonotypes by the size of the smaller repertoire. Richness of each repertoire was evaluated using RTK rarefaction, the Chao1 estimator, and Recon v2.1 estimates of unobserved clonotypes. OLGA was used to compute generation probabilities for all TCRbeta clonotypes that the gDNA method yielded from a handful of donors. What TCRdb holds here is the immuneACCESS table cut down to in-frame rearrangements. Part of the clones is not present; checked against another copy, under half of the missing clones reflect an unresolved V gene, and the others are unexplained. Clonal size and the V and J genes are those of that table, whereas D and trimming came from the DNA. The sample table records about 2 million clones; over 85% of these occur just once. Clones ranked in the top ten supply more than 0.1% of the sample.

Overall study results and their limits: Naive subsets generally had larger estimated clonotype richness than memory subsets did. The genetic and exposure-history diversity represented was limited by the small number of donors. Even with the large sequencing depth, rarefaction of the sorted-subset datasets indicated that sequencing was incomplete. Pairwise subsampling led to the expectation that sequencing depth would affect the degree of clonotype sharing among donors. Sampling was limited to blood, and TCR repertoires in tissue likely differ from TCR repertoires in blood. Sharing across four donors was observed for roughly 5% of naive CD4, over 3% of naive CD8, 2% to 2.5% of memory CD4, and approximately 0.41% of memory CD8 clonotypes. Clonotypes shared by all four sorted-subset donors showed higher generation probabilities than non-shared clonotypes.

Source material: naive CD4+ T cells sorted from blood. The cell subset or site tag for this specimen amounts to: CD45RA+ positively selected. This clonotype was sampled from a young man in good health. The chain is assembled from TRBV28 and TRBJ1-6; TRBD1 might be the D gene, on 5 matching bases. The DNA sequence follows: TGTGCCAGCAGTCCCAGGGTGTTTAATTCACCCCTCCACTTT. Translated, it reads CASSPRVFNSPLHF.